The 14 T cell receptor beta chains below were found in one sample sequenced in a study of cytotoxic CD8 clonotypes in ibrutinib-treated CLL. Here immunoSEQ multiplex PCR was the method, and the copy in TCRdb shows in-frame clones only, minus some. The sample carries 300,000 to 400,000 clones, 60% to 80% recorded once. The specimen was PBMCs, collected after 36 months of ibrutinib treatment. The source is a human donor with chronic lymphocytic leukemia.

As regards this clone: This sample includes further DNA sequences coding for the same CDR3. The genes are TRBV11-2 and TRBJ2-7; D remains ambiguous. The CDR3 totals 12 residues. The V gene lost 0 bases and the J gene lost 3 bases, with 3 bases spanning the gap. Germline V lookup: CDR1 SGHAT, CDR2 FQNNGV. The CDR3 sequence: CASSLDFYEQYF. CDR3 coding DNA: TGTGCCAGCAGCTTAGATTTCTACGAGCAGTACTTC. The whole variable domain, remainder taken from reference TRBV11-2 and TRBJ2-7, is EAGVAQSPRYKIIEKRQSVAFWCNPISGHATLYWYQQILGQGPKLLIQFQNNGVVDDSQLPKDRFSAERLKGVDSTLKIQPAKLEDSAVYLCASSLDFYEQYFGPGTRLTVT.

This clone was counted between two and nine times. The chain is built from TRBV5-1 and TRBJ1-1; D unresolved. Trimming removed 3 bases at V and 2 bases at J, with 17 bases between. CDR3 length: 16 residues. The germline gives CDR1 SGHRS, CDR2 YFSETQ. The chain's CDR3 is CASSSWSPGTNTEAFF. The DNA for the CDR3 is TGCGCCAGCAGCTCATGGAGCCCGGGAACCAACACTGAAGCTTTCTTT.

The chain carries TRBV2 and TRBJ1-2; TRBD1 matches 7 bases. V lost 1 base, J lost 2 bases, and 13 bases stayed unmatched. The CDR3 sequence is 18 residues long. Germline CDR1 and CDR2: SNHLY and FYNNEI. CDR3 amino acids: CASSEVELLGQNNYGYTF. As DNA, the CDR3 is TGTGCCAGCAGTGAAGTTGAGTTGCTGGGACAGAACAACTATGGCTACACCTTC.

The chain carries TRBV4-1 and TRBJ2-7; no definite D call. V shed 3 bases and J shed 7 bases, with 19 bases lying between them. The CDR3 has 15 residues. In germline, CDR1 is MGHRA, CDR2 YSYEKL. In DNA form, the CDR3 reads TGCGCCAGCAGCCAGTCAGACCTACTTGTTTGGGAGCAGTACTTC. Amino acid sequence: CASSQSDLLVWEQYF.

The J gene is TRBJ1-4, the V gene TRBV11-2, with no clear D. Germline V gene data show CDR1 as SGHAT and CDR2 as FQNNGV. The germline V and J ends were trimmed by 0 bases and 8 bases, with 4 bases remaining between them. The CDR3 covers 12 residues. CDR3 in DNA: TGTGCCAGCAGCTTAGACCGGGAAAAACTGTTTTTT. Translation: CASSLDREKLFF. The variable domain in full, completed from reference TRBV11-2 and TRBJ1-4, reads EAGVAQSPRYKIIEKRQSVAFWCNPISGHATLYWYQQILGQGPKLLIQFQNNGVVDDSQLPKDRFSAERLKGVDSTLKIQPAKLEDSAVYLCASSLDREKLFFGSGTQLSVL.

The CDR3 coding sequence is TGTGCCAGCAGCCACGCTAGCGGCTCCTACGAGCAGTACTTC. This translates into CASSHASGSYEQYF. V is TRBV13 and J is TRBJ2-7, with 7 bases matching TRBD2. The CDR3 runs 14 residues. Losses at the gene ends were 5 bases for V and 0 bases for J; bases not matched to a gene: 4. The V gene's germline CDR1 is PRHDT and CDR2 FYEKMQ (reference sequence). The variable domain in full, completed from reference TRBV13 and TRBJ2-7, reads AAGVIQSPRHLIKEKRETATLKCYPIPRHDTVYWYQQGPGQDPQFLISFYEKMQSDKGSIPDRFSAQQFSDYHSELNMSSLELGDSALYFCASSHASGSYEQYFGPGTRLTVT.

This rearrangement joins TRBV6-5 to TRBJ2-7; 7 bases are a match to TRBD2. CDR1 is MNHEY, CDR2 SVGAGI, per germline. The CDR3 length is 15 residues. With 1 base clipped from V and 3 bases from J, the junction kept 6 bases outside the gene matches. As DNA, the CDR3 is TGTGCCAGCAGTTACTTGCGGGGGAGTATCTACGAGCAGTACTTC. Translating it yields CASSYLRGSIYEQYF.

CDR3 coding DNA: TGTGCCAGCAGCAGACCGGGACTGGGCACAGATACGCAGTATTTT. As protein: CASSRPGLGTDTQYF. This chain joins TRBV6-5 and TRBJ2-3, with D maybe TRBD2 (6 bases). The CDR3 covers 15 residues. The V gene's germline CDR1 is MNHEY and CDR2 SVGAGI. V gave up 6 bases and J gave up 1 base, with 14 bases separating them.

The chain has TRBV2 and TRBJ2-7, with unresolved D. Germline V lookup: CDR1 SNHLY, CDR2 FYNNEI. The V and J ends lost 4 bases and 2 bases respectively, with 9 bases between them. The CDR3 has 13 residues. The chain's CDR3 is CASSVKATYEQYF. The CDR3 region has the DNA TGTGCCAGCAGTGTGAAGGCCACCTACGAGCAGTACTTC.

The chain uses TRBV4-1 and TRBJ2-6; D is unresolved. The germline V and J ends were trimmed by 0 bases and 4 bases, with 4 bases remaining between them. The CDR3 length is 14 residues. Germline V gene sequence: CDR1 MGHRA, CDR2 YSYEKL. CDR3 loop: CASSQDAGANVLTF. CDR3 DNA: TGCGCCAGCAGCCAAGATGCAGGGGCCAACGTCCTGACTTTC.

The gene calls are TRBV4-2 and TRBJ2-7; 7 nucleotides match TRBD2. Germline V lookup: CDR1 LGHNA, CDR2 YNFKEQ. The CDR3 extends over 18 amino acids. J gave up 3 bases and V 2 bases, and 16 bases lay outside the gene matches. This CDR3 reads CASSQTAGRNLMGYEQYF. For the CDR3, the DNA is TGTGCCAGCAGCCAAACAGCGGGGCGGAACCTGATGGGCTACGAGCAGTACTTC.

The rearrangement uses TRBV27 and TRBJ1-2, with D uncertain. The germline gives CDR1 MNHEY, CDR2 SMNVEV (reference sequence). Trimming shortened V by 5 bases and J by 2 bases, and 15 bases separated the two germline ends. The CDR3 contains 15 residues. For the CDR3, the DNA is TGTGCCAGCAGTCTCTCCCACGATGGCAACTATGGCTACACCTTC. It yields the protein CASSLSHDGNYGYTF.

This sequence joins TRBV5-1 and TRBJ2-2, with 9 bases lining up with TRBD2. Germline V gene sequence: CDR1 SGHRS, CDR2 YFSETQ. This CDR3 comprises 16 residues. J lost 1 base, V lost 4 bases, and 5 bases had no gene match. This CDR3 reads CASSAGLAGNTGELFF. DNA for the CDR3: TGCGCCAGCAGCGCGGGACTAGCTGGGAACACCGGGGAGCTGTTTTTT.

The table lists this clone with a few counts. The chain links TRBV6-1 to TRBJ2-7; 7 nucleotides line up with TRBD1. With 5 bases clipped from V and 3 bases from J, the junction kept 10 bases outside the gene matches. In germline, CDR1 is MNHNS, CDR2 SASEGT. The CDR3 sequence is 15 residues long. The CDR3, as DNA: TGTGCCAGCAGTCTCTTCGGACAGGCATACTACGAGCAGTACTTC. It codes for CASSLFGQAYYEQYF.